The clone carrying this T cell receptor beta chain occurred once. Its specificity is unknown. This sample is drawn from a study of cytomegalovirus exposure and HLA in healthy donors. General study results and limits: The authors listed about 170 TCR beta chains as cytomegalovirus-associated.

The protocol was immunoSEQ multiplex PCR, while the TCRdb copy is restricted to in-frame clones and leaves out a portion. The sample includes tens of thousands of clones, 85% to 90% of them seen just once. The V and J ends lost 3 bases and 7 bases respectively, with 16 bases between them. Germline V gene sequence: CDR1 SNHLY, CDR2 FYNNEI. The CDR3 consists of 15 residues. The chain links TRBV2 to TRBJ1-5, with D perhaps matching TRBD1 (6 bases). Sequencing was performed on PBMCs. The clonotype comes from a woman aged 18-29 years in good health and CMV-seronegative. As DNA, the CDR3 is TGTGCCAGCAGTGATAGGGGGAACCGGCACCAGCCCCAGCATTTT. Residues: CASSDRGNRHQPQHF.